This is a list of T cell receptor beta chains from one sample in a study of blood T cell repertoires in COVID-19. The repertoire was sequenced with immunoSEQ multiplex PCR; TCRdb's copy has only in-frame clones and lacks some. The sample lists roughly 200,000 clones; 94% were seen once. The sample was peripheral blood. The receptor set was obtained from a man aged 30 to 45 with COVID-19, enrolled during active disease. Both conserved end residues are part of each CDR3. For some rows the clone size is stated as once, few or many, or as a class when expanded; others skip it.

size	V	J	CDR3
.	TRBV5-5	TRBJ1-6	CASSLYNSPLHF
.	TRBV2	TRBJ2-2	CASDGTGTVYTGELFF
.	TRBV13	TRBJ1-1	CASSLGPMGLNTEAFF
.	TRBV18	TRBJ1-1	CASSPPQGTGTEAFF
.	TRBV10-1	TRBJ2-1	CASSAAGDHNEQFF
.	TRBV3-1/TRBV3-2	TRBJ2-7	CASSQGGRQGRNEQYF
.	TRBV5-1	TRBJ1-6	CASSPGDRSYNSPLHF
.	TRBV5-1	TRBJ1-3	CASSLASQSSGNTIYF
once	TRBV10-3	TRBJ1-3	CAIMGQGAGNTIYF
once	TRBV7-9	TRBJ2-3	CASSFKTRITDTQYF
.	TRBV5-1	TRBJ1-4	CASSSGQGAEKLFF